Following are 18 T cell receptor beta chains from one sample sequenced in a study of CD8 T cells in Susac syndrome. RNA was extracted with the RNeasy kit, and a quantity of roughly 0.45 to 1 ug was reverse transcribed using random hexamers. TCRdb re-derived calls from the immunoSEQ multiplex PCR reads in MiXCR, one entry per CDR3 protein. The table lists about 130,000 distinct CDR3 sequences, more than 90% of them singletons. The material sequenced was CD8+ T cells from PBMCs. The source is a human donor with Susac syndrome.

The chain links TRBV7-9 to TRBJ2-7, with D perhaps matching TRBD1 (5 bases). Germline V lookup: CDR1 SEHNR, CDR2 FQNEAQ (reference sequence). Trimming stripped 4 bases from V and 1 base from J, with 8 bases between. The CDR3 extends over 13 amino acids. The CDR3, as DNA: TGTGCCAGCAGCTCTAAGGGGTCCTACGAGCAGTACTTC. Translated, it gives CASSSKGSYEQYF.

The V call is TRBV6-7, the J call TRBJ2-5; 13 bases map to TRBD2. TRBV6-7 is marked as an open reading frame, function uncertain. The CDR3 is 19 residues long. The V and J ends lost 6 bases and 1 base, in that order; junction bases with no gene match: 14. The CDR3 protein is CASSPRTSGRGAVQETQYF. Written as DNA, the CDR3 is TGTGCCAGCAGCCCAAGGACTAGCGGGAGAGGGGCGGTCCAAGAGACCCAGTACTTC.

This chain joins TRBV18 and TRBJ2-5, with D possibly matching TRBD1 (5 bases). V was pared by 4 bases and J by 4 bases, with 13 bases between. The CDR3 spans 14 residues. The germline gives CDR1 KGHSH, CDR2 LQKENI. CDR3 in DNA: TGTGCCAGCTCACGGACGGACACCCGAGAGACCCAGTACTTC. It codes for CASSRTDTRETQYF. The entire variable domain, with the rest obtained from reference TRBV18 and TRBJ2-5, is as follows: NAGVMQNPRHLVRRRGQEARLRCSPMKGHSHVYWYRQLPEEGLKFMVYLQKENIIDESGMPKERFSAEFPKEGPSILRIQQVVRGDSAAYFCASSRTDTRETQYFGPGTRLLVL.

The V and J genes are TRBV7-2 and TRBJ2-7, with D perhaps TRBD2 (6 bases). The CDR3 sequence is 14 residues long. The V and J ends lost 5 bases and 6 bases respectively, with 17 bases between them. Germline V gene sequence: CDR1 SGHTA, CDR2 FQGNSA. The CDR3 sequence is CASSKTGTPIEQYF. The CDR3 DNA is TGTGCCAGCAGCAAGACCGGGACTCCCATCGAGCAGTACTTC.

This clonotype was detected only a few times. V gene TRBV20-1 combines with J gene TRBJ2-3; D might be TRBD1 (5 bases). The CDR3 totals 13 residues. The V gene lost 6 bases and the J gene lost 6 bases, with 16 bases spanning the gap. Germline-derived CDR1 and CDR2 are DFQATT and SNEGSKA (reference sequence). In DNA form, the CDR3 reads TGCAGTGCGAAGCTGACAGACACGGATACGCAGTATTTT. The encoded protein is CSAKLTDTDTQYF.

The chain links TRBV18 to TRBJ1-2; D remains unclear. This CDR3 is 15 amino acids long. Trimming removed 3 bases from V and 1 base from J, with 12 bases in between. CDR1 and CDR2 from the germline V gene are KGHSH and LQKENI. The CDR3 DNA reads as TGTGCCAGCTCACCTCCAGCAGTTTTTAACTATGGCTACACCTTC. This encodes CASSPPAVFNYGYTF.

V gene TRBV15 combines with J gene TRBJ1-6, with TRBD1 as a possible D gene (5 bases). CDR3 length: 18 amino acids. Trimming removed 4 bases at V and 1 base at J, with 17 bases between. Germline CDR1 LNHNV, CDR2 YYDKDF (reference sequence). The CDR3 DNA reads as TGTGCCACCAGCACAACCACGGGGGGGACGTCCTATAATTCACCCCTCCACTTT. Amino acid sequence: CATSTTTGGTSYNSPLHF.

This clonotype was seen a single time. The chain recombines TRBV4-3 with TRBJ2-2; TRBD2 agrees at 11 bases. The CDR3 is 18 amino acids. The germline CDR1 and CDR2 sequences are LGHNA and YSLEER. After removal of 5 bases from V and 8 bases from J, the junction contained 16 bases not matched to a gene. The CDR3 bases are TGCGCCAGCAGCGATGGATTAGCGGGAGGGCCTTCAACGGGGGAGCTGTTTTTT. Amino acid sequence: CASSDGLAGGPSTGELFF.

The chain links TRBV4-3 to TRBJ2-5, with a tentative D call TRBD1 (6 bases). With 0 bases removed from V and 2 bases from J, the gap between germline ends came to 13 bases. Per the germline V gene, CDR1 is LGHNA and CDR2 is YSLEER. The CDR3 consists of 16 residues. The CDR3 is CASSQDGNDRQETQYF. Here the CDR3 DNA reads TGCGCCAGCAGCCAAGATGGTAATGACAGGCAAGAGACCCAGTACTTC.

This clonotype turned up a few times. The chain links TRBV4-2 to TRBJ2-6, with D possibly TRBD2 on 6 matching bases. In germline, CDR1 is LGHNA, CDR2 YNFKEQ. The CDR3 consists of 16 residues. The V end was cut by 0 bases, the J end by 0 bases, with 6 bases between. In DNA, the CDR3 is TGTGCCAGCAGCCAAGAGGAGGGCTCTGGGGCCAACGTCCTGACTTTC. This sequence encodes CASSQEEGSGANVLTF.

The chain links TRBV2 to TRBJ1-1; D unresolved. The CDR3 is made up of 14 amino acids. Germline CDR1 is SNHLY and CDR2 is FYNNEI. V was shortened by 6 bases and J by 0 bases, with 11 bases between the two germline ends. CDR3 amino acids: CASRAGRMNTEAFF. The CDR3, as DNA: TGTGCCAGCAGGGCAGGTCGTATGAACACTGAAGCTTTCTTT.

The chain employs TRBV19 and TRBJ1-5; D is perhaps TRBD1 (5 bases). The CDR3 totals 17 residues. Germline loops: CDR1 LNHDA, CDR2 SQIVND (reference sequence). V was pared by 3 bases and J by 0 bases, with 15 bases between. CDR3 region: CASSMVQGDYSNQPQHF. The CDR3 nucleotides read TGTGCCAGTAGTATGGTTCAGGGTGACTATAGCAATCAGCCCCAGCATTTT.

The chain links TRBV30 to TRBJ1-1, with D perhaps matching TRBD1 (5 bases). The CDR3 is 13 amino acids. Trimming shortened V by 5 bases and J by 3 bases, and 13 bases separated the two germline ends. The germline V gene has CDR1 GTSNPN and CDR2 SVGIG (reference sequence). CDR3 nucleotide sequence: TGTGCCTGGGGAAATACAGGTGACACTGAAGCTTTCTTT. Its protein is CAWGNTGDTEAFF.

This sequence joins TRBV6-5 and TRBJ2-7, with 10 bases identical to TRBD2. The CDR3 spans 14 residues. With V trimmed by 7 bases and J by 2 bases, 5 bases remained unmatched. Per the germline V gene, CDR1 is MNHEY and CDR2 is SVGAGI. CDR3 DNA: TGTGCCAGCAAAGCAGGACTAGCGGCCTACGAGCAGTACTTC. Its translation: CASKAGLAAYEQYF.

Only one count was recorded for this clonotype. The J gene is TRBJ2-1, the V gene TRBV21-1; TRBD1 reflects the table's D call only, with no check against the DNA. TRBV21-1 is assigned pseudogene status. The CDR3 is 17 residues long. The CDR3 loop reads CASSKRDREKVYNEQFF. CDR3 nucleotides: TGTGCCAGCAGCAAAAGGGACAGGGAGAAGGTCTACAATGAGCAGTTCTTC.

The chain joins TRBV27 to TRBJ1-5; TRBD1 agrees at 9 bases. This CDR3 has 14 amino acids. CDR1 and CDR2 from the germline V gene are MNHEY and SMNVEV (reference sequence). The ends lost 10 bases at V and 6 bases at J; junction bases unmatched: 10. This chain's CDR3 is CATAKTGGLQPQHF. The CDR3 coding sequence is TGTGCCACCGCTAAAACAGGGGGCCTTCAGCCCCAGCATTTT.

J is TRBJ2-3 and V is TRBV12-3 or TRBV12-4, with 10 bases identical to TRBD1. The CDR3 is 19 amino acids. Unmatched junction bases numbered 21, after V lost 6 bases and J lost 6 bases. Here the CDR3 DNA reads TGTGCCAGCAGCACAGGACAGGGGGTAGGAAAACAGCGTCCGGATACGCAGTATTTT. As protein: CASSTGQGVGKQRPDTQYF.

This sequence joins TRBV13 and TRBJ2-1; D is perhaps TRBD1 or TRBD2 (5 bases each). V lost 5 bases, J lost 5 bases, and 16 bases lay in between. Germline V gene sequence: CDR1 PRHDT, CDR2 FYEKMQ (reference sequence). The CDR3 length is 15 residues. The DNA of the CDR3 is TGTGCCAGCAGCCCCGGGGATGGGGCGCACAATGAGCAGTTCTTC. As protein: CASSPGDGAHNEQFF.